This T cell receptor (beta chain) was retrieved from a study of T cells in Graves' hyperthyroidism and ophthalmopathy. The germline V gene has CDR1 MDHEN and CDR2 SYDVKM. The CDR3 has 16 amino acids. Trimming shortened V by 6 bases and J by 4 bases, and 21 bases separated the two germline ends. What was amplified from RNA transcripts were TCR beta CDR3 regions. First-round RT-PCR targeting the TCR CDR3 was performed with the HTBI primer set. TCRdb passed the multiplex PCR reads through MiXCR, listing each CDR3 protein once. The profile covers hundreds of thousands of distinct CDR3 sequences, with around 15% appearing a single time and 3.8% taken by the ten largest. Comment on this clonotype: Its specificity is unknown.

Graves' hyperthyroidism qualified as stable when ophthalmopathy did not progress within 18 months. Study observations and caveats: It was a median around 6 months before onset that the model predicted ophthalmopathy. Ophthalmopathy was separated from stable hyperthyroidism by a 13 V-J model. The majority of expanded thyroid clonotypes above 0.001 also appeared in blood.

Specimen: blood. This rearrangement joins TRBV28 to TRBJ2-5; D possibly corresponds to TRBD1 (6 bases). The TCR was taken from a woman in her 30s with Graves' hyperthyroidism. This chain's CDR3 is CASSPTQGLGAETQYF. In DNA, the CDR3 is TGTGCCAGCAGCCCTACCCAGGGGCTGGGAGCAGAGACCCAGTACTTC.